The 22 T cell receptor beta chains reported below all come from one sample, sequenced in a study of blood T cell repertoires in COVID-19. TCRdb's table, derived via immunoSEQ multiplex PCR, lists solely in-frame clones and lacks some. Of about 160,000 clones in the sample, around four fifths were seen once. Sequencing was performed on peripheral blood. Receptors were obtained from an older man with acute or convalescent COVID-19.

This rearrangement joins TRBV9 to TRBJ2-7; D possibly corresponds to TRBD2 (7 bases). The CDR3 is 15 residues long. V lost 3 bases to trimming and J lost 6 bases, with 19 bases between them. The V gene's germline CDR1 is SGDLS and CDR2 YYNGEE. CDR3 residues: CASSAGGGRDGEQYF. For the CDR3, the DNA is TGTGCCAGCAGCGCCGGGGGCGGGAGAGATGGCGAGCAGTACTTC.

The CDR3 region is CASSPPYGQGEAFF. DNA for the CDR3: TGTGCCAGCAGTCCTCCTTATGGACAGGGGGAAGCTTTCTTT. The chain uses TRBV6-5 and TRBJ1-1; 9 nucleotides line up with TRBD1. The CDR3 contains 14 residues. J gave up 8 bases and V 5 bases, and 9 bases lay outside the gene matches. Germline V gives CDR1 MNHEY, CDR2 SVGAGI.

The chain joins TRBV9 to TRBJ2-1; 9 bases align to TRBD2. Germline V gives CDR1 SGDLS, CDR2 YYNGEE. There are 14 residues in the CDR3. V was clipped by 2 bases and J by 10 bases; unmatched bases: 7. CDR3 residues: CASSVTSSGGEQFF. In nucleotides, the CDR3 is TGTGCCAGCAGCGTGACTAGCAGCGGGGGGGAGCAGTTCTTC.

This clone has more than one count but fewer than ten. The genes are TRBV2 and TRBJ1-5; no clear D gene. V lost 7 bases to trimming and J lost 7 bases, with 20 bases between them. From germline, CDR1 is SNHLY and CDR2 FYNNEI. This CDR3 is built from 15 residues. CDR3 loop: CASTPLQVSAQPQHF. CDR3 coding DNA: TGTGCCAGCACCCCCCTCCAGGTTAGCGCACAGCCCCAGCATTTT. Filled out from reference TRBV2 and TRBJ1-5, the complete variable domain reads EPEVTQTPSHQVTQMGQEVILRCVPISNHLYFYWYRQILGQKVEFLVSFYNNEISEKSEIFDDQFSVERPDGSNFTLKIRSTKLEDSAMYFCASTPLQVSAQPQHFGDGTRLSIL.

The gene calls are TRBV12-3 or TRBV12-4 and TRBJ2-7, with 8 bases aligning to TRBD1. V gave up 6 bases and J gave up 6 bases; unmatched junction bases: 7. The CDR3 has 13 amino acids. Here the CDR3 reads CASSLTGDGEQYF. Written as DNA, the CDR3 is TGTGCCAGCAGCTTGACAGGGGACGGCGAGCAGTACTTC.

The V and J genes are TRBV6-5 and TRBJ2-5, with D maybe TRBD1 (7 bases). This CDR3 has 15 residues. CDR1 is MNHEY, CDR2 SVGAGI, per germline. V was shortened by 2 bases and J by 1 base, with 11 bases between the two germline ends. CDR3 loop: CASSYQGGGQETQYF. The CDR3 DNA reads TGTGCCAGCAGTTACCAGGGGGGTGGCCAAGAGACCCAGTACTTC.

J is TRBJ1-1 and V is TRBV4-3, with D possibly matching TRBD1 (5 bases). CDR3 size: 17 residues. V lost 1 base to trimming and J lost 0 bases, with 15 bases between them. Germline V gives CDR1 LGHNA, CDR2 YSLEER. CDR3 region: CASSQGTPGLLNTEAFF. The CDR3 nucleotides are TGCGCCAGCAGCCAAGGAACTCCGGGACTACTGAACACTGAAGCTTTCTTT.

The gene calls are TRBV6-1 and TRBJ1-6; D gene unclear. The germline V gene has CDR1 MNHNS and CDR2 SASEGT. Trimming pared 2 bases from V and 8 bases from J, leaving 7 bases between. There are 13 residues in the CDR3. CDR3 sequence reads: CASSEHQDSPLHF. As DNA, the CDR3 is TGTGCCAGCAGTGAACATCAGGATTCACCCCTCCACTTT.

DNA of the CDR3: TGTGCCAGCACGCGGGACCCCACCTCCTATGGCTACACCTTC. This encodes CASTRDPTSYGYTF. V is TRBV6-5 and J is TRBJ1-2; D possibly corresponds to TRBD1 (5 bases). Germline CDR1 reads MNHEY; CDR2 reads SVGAGI. The germline V and J ends were trimmed by 7 bases and 4 bases, with 16 bases remaining between them. CDR3 length: 14 residues.

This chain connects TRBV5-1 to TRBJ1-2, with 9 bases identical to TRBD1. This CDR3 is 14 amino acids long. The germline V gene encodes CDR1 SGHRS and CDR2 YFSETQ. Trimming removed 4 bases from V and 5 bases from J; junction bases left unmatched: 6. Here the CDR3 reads CASSPGQGGYGYTF. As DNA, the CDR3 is TGCGCCAGCAGCCCGGGACAGGGTGGTTATGGCTACACCTTC.

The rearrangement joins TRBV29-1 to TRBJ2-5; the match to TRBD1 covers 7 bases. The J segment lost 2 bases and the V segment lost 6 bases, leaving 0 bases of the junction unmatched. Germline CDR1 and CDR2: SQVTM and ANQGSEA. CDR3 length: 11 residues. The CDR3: CSVGQQETQYF. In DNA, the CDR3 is TGCAGCGTGGGACAGCAAGAGACCCAGTACTTC.

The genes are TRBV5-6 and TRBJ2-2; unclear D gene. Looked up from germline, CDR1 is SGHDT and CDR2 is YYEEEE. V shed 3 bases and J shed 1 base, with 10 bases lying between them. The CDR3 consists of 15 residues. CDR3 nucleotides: TGTGCCAGCAGCTACTATCTAGAGAACACCGGGGAGCTGTTTTTT. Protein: CASSYYLENTGELFF.

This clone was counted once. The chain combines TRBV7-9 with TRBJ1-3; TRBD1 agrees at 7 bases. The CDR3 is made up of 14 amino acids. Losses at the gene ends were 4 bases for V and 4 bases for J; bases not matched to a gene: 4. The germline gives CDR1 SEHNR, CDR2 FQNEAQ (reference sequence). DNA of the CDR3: TGTGCCAGCAGCTCTACAGGGGTCGGAAACACCATATATTTT. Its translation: CASSSTGVGNTIYF.

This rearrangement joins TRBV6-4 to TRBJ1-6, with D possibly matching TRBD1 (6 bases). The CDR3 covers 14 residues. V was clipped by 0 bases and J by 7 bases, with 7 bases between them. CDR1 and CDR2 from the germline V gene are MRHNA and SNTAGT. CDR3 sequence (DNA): TGTGCCAGCAGTGACTCCACAGGGAATTCACCCCTCCACTTT. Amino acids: CASSDSTGNSPLHF.

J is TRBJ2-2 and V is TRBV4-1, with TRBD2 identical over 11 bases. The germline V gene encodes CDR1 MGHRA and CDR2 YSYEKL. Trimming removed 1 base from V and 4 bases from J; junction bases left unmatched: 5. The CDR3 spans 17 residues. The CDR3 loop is CASSQGYSGRVTGELFF. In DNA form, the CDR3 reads TGCGCCAGCAGCCAAGGGTATAGCGGGAGGGTCACCGGGGAGCTGTTTTTT.

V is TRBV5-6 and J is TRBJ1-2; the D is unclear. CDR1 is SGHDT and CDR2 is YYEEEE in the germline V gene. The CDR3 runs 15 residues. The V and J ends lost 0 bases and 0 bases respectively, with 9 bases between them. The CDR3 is CASSLVRRANYGYTF. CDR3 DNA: TGTGCCAGCAGCTTGGTACGGAGAGCTAACTATGGCTACACCTTC. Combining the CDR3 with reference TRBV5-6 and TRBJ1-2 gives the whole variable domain DAGVTQSPTHLIKTRGQQVTLRCSPKSGHDTVSWYQQALGQGPQFIFQYYEEEERQRGNFPDRFSGHQFPNYSSELNVNALLLGDSALYLCASSLVRRANYGYTFGSGTRLTVV.

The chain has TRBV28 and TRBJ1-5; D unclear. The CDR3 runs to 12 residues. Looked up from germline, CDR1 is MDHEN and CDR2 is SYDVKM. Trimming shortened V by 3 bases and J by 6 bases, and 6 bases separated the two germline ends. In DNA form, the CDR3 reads TGTGCCAGCAGTTTGGAGGGTCAGCCCCAGCATTTT. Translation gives CASSLEGQPQHF.

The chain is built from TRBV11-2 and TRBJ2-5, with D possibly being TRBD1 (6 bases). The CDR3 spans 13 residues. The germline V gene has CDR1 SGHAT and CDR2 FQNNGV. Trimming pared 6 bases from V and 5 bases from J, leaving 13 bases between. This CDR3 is CASRSGQLETQYF. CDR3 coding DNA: TGTGCCAGCAGAAGCGGACAGCTTGAGACCCAGTACTTC. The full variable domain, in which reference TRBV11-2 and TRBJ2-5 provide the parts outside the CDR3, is EAGVAQSPRYKIIEKRQSVAFWCNPISGHATLYWYQQILGQGPKLLIQFQNNGVVDDSQLPKDRFSAERLKGVDSTLKIQPAKLEDSAVYLCASRSGQLETQYFGPGTRLLVL.

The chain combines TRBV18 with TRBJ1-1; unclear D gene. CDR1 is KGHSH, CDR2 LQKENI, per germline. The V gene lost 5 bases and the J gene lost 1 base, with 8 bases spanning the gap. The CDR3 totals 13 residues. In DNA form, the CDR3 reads TGTGCCAGCTCAACCCAGAAGAACACTGAAGCTTTCTTT. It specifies CASSTQKNTEAFF.

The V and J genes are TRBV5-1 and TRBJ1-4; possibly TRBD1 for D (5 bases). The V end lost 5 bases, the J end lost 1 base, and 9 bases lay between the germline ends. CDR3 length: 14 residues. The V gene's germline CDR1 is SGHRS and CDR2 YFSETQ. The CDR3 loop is CASRDTQTNEKLFF. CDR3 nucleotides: TGCGCCAGCAGGGACACACAAACTAATGAAAAACTGTTTTTT.

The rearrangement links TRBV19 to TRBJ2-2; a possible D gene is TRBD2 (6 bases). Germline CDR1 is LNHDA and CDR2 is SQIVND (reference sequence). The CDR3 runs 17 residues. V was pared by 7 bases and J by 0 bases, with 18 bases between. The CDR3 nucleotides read TGTGCCAGTAACCCTCGTCGGGGGTCCCCGAACACCGGGGAGCTGTTTTTT. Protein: CASNPRRGSPNTGELFF.

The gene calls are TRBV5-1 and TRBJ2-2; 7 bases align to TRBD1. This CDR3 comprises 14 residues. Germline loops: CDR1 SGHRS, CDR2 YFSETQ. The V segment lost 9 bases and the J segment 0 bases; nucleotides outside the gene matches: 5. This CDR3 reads CATRGQTNTGELFF. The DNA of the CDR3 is TGCGCCACCAGGGGACAGACGAACACCGGGGAGCTGTTTTTT.